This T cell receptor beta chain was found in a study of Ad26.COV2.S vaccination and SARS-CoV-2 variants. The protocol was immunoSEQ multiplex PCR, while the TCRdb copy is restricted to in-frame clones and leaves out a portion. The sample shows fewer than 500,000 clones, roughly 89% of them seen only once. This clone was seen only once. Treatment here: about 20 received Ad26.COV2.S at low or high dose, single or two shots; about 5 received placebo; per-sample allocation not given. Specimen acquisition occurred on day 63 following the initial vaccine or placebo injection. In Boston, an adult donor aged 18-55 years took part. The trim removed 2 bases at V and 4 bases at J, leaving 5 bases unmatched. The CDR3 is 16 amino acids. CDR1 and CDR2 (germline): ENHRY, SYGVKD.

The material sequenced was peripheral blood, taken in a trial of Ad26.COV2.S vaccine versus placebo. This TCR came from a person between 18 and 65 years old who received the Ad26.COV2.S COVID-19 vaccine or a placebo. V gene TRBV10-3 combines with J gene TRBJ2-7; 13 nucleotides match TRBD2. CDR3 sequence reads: CAISEPGLAGSYEQYF. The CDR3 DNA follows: TGTGCCATCAGTGAGCCGGGACTAGCGGGGAGTTACGAGCAGTACTTC.